These 14 T cell receptor beta chains were all obtained from the same sample, sequenced in a study of OX40 agonist ivuxolimab in advanced cancers. Assay used: immunoSEQ multiplex PCR; TCRdb lists only in-frame clones, some missing. This sample has tens of thousands of clones, with 75% to 90% found just once. The sample here was CD4+ or CD8+ T cells sorted from blood, taken in a trial of the OX40 agonist ivuxolimab. The receptors come from an adult with an advanced solid tumor such as melanoma, head and neck, liver or kidney cancer.

J is TRBJ2-7 and V is TRBV11-2; tentative D call: TRBD2 (6 bases). Trimming cost V 1 base and J 7 bases, with 8 bases left between them. CDR3 length equals 12 residues. In germline, CDR1 is SGHAT, CDR2 FQNNGV. The CDR3 DNA reads TGTGCCAGCAGCTTAGTGGGGAGGGAGCAGTACTTC. Residues: CASSLVGREQYF.

In DNA form, the CDR3 reads TGTGCCACCAGCAAGGGGGGAGGTCCCTACGAGCAGTACTTC. Protein sequence: CATSKGGGPYEQYF. The chain employs TRBV15 and TRBJ2-5; perhaps D is TRBD1 or TRBD2 (6 bases each). TRBJ2-7 matches the DNA end more closely, so the J call is doubtful. Germline V CDR1 and CDR2: LNHNV, YYDKDF (reference sequence). The CDR3 consists of 14 residues.

This chain connects TRBV30 to TRBJ2-1, with 9 bases matching TRBD1. The germline V gene encodes CDR1 GTSNPN and CDR2 SVGIG (reference sequence). V shed 8 bases and J 9 bases; nucleotides not matched to a gene: 11. This CDR3 is built from 13 residues. The CDR3 region is CARAGTGMVEQFF. The CDR3 DNA sequence: TGTGCCCGAGCGGGGACAGGGATGGTTGAGCAGTTCTTC.

The J gene is TRBJ2-2, the V gene TRBV18; TRBD2 agrees at 10 bases. CDR3 length equals 17 residues. Germline CDR1 is KGHSH and CDR2 is LQKENI. V was clipped by 3 bases and J by 7 bases; unmatched bases: 11. CDR3 nucleotide sequence: TGTGCCAGCTCACCTCCCGGACTAGCGGCCCGTAGCGGGGAGCTGTTTTTT. Its protein product is CASSPPGLAARSGELFF.

The chain combines TRBV30 with TRBJ2-7, with D possibly TRBD1 on 7 matching bases. Germline CDR1 and CDR2: GTSNPN and SVGIG (reference sequence). The CDR3 is made up of 13 amino acids. CDR3 residues: CASRGQGGYEQYF. In DNA form, the CDR3 reads TGTGCATCAAGGGGGCAGGGAGGTTACGAGCAGTACTTC.

The chain employs TRBV6-1 and TRBJ2-3, with D unresolved. Between the trimmed V and J ends, which lost 10 bases and 1 base, there was a span of 15 bases. The CDR3 contains 14 residues. CDR1 and CDR2 (germline): MNHNS, SASEGT. The CDR3 sequence is CANRPDVGTDTQYF. As DNA, the CDR3 is TGTGCCAACCGGCCGGATGTGGGCACAGATACGCAGTATTTT.

The chain uses TRBV6-4 and TRBJ2-1; 8 bases line up with TRBD2. The CDR3 length is 15 residues. Germline V CDR1 and CDR2: MRHNA, SNTAGT. The J segment lost 5 bases and the V segment lost 6 bases, leaving 9 bases of the junction unmatched. This CDR3 reads CASSSSGTLNNEQFF. The CDR3, as DNA: TGTGCCAGCAGCAGTAGCGGGACGTTGAACAATGAGCAGTTCTTC.

This chain joins TRBV19 and TRBJ2-7; D possibly uses TRBD1 or TRBD2 (5 bases each). This CDR3 has 14 residues. V was pared by 6 bases and J by 6 bases, with 18 bases between. Germline V lookup: CDR1 LNHDA, CDR2 SQIVND (reference sequence). The CDR3 spells CASSGAPSPLEQYF. The CDR3 region has the DNA TGTGCCAGTAGCGGGGCACCATCCCCTCTCGAGCAGTACTTC.

This chain uses TRBV7-3 with TRBJ2-2; 8 bases map to TRBD2. J lost 2 bases, V lost 3 bases, and 2 bases had no gene match. CDR1 is SGHTA and CDR2 is FQGTGA in the germline V gene. This CDR3 is built from 15 residues. The CDR3 DNA sequence: TGTGCCAGCAGCTTGGCGGGGGGTAACACCGGGGAGCTGTTTTTT. Translation gives CASSLAGGNTGELFF.

The chain has TRBV11-2 and TRBJ2-5; no clear D gene. The CDR3 extends over 12 amino acids. Trimming removed 5 bases at V and 5 bases at J, with 9 bases between. Germline V CDR1 and CDR2: SGHAT, FQNNGV. CDR3 sequence (DNA): TGTGCCAGCAGCCATATAACCGAGACCCAGTACTTC. It yields the protein CASSHITETQYF.

The chain combines TRBV14 with TRBJ2-1, with 9 bases identical to TRBD2. Trimming at V came to 1 base and at J to 7 bases, leaving 8 bases not matched to a gene. This CDR3 contains 16 residues. Germline-derived CDR1 and CDR2 are SGHDN and FVKESK. CDR3 loop: CASSQVPAGGRNEQFF. In DNA form, the CDR3 reads TGTGCCAGCAGCCAAGTTCCGGCGGGGGGGCGAAATGAGCAGTTCTTC. Combining the CDR3 with reference TRBV14 and TRBJ2-1 gives the whole variable domain EAGVTQFPSHSVIEKGQTVTLRCDPISGHDNLYWYRRVMGKEIKFLLHFVKESKQDESGMPNNRFLAERTGGTYSTLKVQPAELEDSGVYFCASSQVPAGGRNEQFFGPGTRLTVL.

The chain joins TRBV7-9 to TRBJ2-1; TRBD1 is a possible D gene (5 bases). The V gene's germline CDR1 is SEHNR and CDR2 FQNEAQ (reference sequence). CDR3 length: 14 amino acids. V lost 5 bases and J lost 3, with 11 bases in between. The DNA for the CDR3 is TGTGCCAGCAGCCCTGACAGTTACTACAATGAGCAGTTCTTC. This codes for CASSPDSYYNEQFF.

The V call is TRBV6-5, the J call TRBJ1-1, with TRBD1 identical over 8 bases. This CDR3 has 14 residues. J lost 5 bases, V lost 7 bases, and 9 bases had no gene match. Germline assignment: CDR1 MNHEY and CDR2 SVGAGI. The CDR3 loop is CASNAQGALTEAFF. The CDR3 DNA reads TGTGCCAGCAATGCTCAGGGGGCTCTTACTGAAGCTTTCTTT.

The rearrangement uses TRBV6-5 and TRBJ1-2, with D unresolved. The CDR3 loop spans 11 amino acids. V shed 2 bases and J shed 9 bases, with 7 bases lying between them. The germline V gene has CDR1 MNHEY and CDR2 SVGAGI. DNA for the CDR3: TGTGCCAGCAGTTACCGCGGGAGCTACACCTTC. Its translation is CASSYRGSYTF.